This TCR beta chain was sequenced in a study of T cell clusters in autoimmune cytopenias. Overall study findings and caveats: TRB repertoire shifts in secondary cytopenia and chronic lymphocytic leukemia mostly reflected lymphoma, not autoimmunity.

Each sample's input was 250 ng genomic DNA, roughly 38,000 genome equivalents. The CDR3 is made up of 12 amino acids. CDR1 and CDR2 (germline): KGHSH, LQKENI. This clonotype is medium-sized by frequency. The antigen is unknown. Multiplex touch-down PCR amplified TRB using TRB-A and TRB-B pools in one tube. TCRdb reprocessed the multiplex PCR reads and reports one entry per CDR3 protein, with no DNA. This repertoire comprises some 4,100 distinct CDR3 sequences; its ten largest clones make up around 20%. This same sample was also part of a study on T cell repertoires in aging, cancer and after chemotherapy.

The genes are TRBV18 and TRBJ2-5. Sequenced sample: peripheral blood. The source is a human donor in good health. CDR3 loop: CASSPNQETQYF.